The entry below gives a single T cell receptor (beta chain) sequence along with its context. Its antigen is undetermined. The data originate from a study of OX40 agonist ivuxolimab in advanced cancers. Study overall: Dose-escalation patients' cancers were hepatocellular carcinoma, melanoma, renal cell or head and neck cancer. Participants could have had prior anti-PD-1, anti-PD-L1 or anti-CTLA-4 therapy, and approximately 40% had some.

Data came from immunoSEQ multiplex PCR; TCRdb stores just in-frame clones and leaves some out. This table holds 60,000 to 65,000 clones, about 80% found once. Study-level results: Circulating CD4+ and CD8+ T cells showed clonal expansion by week 6 at 0.1 to 3.0 mg/kg. What antigens the expanded peripheral T cells recognized was never established.

Germline CDR1 and CDR2: SGDLS and YYNGEE. With 4 bases clipped from V and 1 base from J, the junction kept 4 bases outside the gene matches. This CDR3 is built from 15 residues. The chain employs TRBV9 and TRBJ2-3; 9 bases line up with TRBD2. This clonotype was obtained from an adult with an advanced solid tumor such as melanoma, head and neck, liver or kidney cancer. This material consisted of CD4+ or CD8+ T cells sorted from blood, taken in a trial of the OX40 agonist ivuxolimab. The CDR3 nucleotides read TGTGCCAGCAGCCCATTAGCGGGGGGCACAGATACGCAGTATTTT. Translating it yields CASSPLAGGTDTQYF.